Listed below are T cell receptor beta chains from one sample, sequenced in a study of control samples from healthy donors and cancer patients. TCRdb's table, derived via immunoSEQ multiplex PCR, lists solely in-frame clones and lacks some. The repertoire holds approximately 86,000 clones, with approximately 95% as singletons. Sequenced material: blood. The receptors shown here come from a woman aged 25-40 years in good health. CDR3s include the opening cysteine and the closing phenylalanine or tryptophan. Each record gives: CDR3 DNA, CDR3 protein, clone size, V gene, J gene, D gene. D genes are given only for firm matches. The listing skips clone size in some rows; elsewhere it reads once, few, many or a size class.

CDR3nt: TGTGCCAGCAGCCCGTTTCGGAATGAGCAGTTCTTC
CDR3aa: CASSPFRNEQFF
abundance: -
v_gene: TRBV5-6
j_gene: TRBJ2-1
d_gene: -

CDR3nt: TGTGCCAGCAGCTTAGCTCCGGGACAGAACTATGGCTACACCTTC
CDR3aa: CASSLAPGQNYGYTF
abundance: once
v_gene: TRBV7-6
j_gene: TRBJ1-2
d_gene: TRBD1

CDR3nt: TGTGCCAGCAGTGAAGGGGGCGGGGGCATCGTGGTCTACGAGCAGTACTTC
CDR3aa: CASSEGGGGIVVYEQYF
abundance: -
v_gene: TRBV6-1
j_gene: TRBJ2-7
d_gene: -

CDR3nt: TGTGCCAGCTCACCACCTCAGGTCGTGGGACAACCAACGCAGTATTTT
CDR3aa: CASSPPQVVGQPTQYF
abundance: -
v_gene: TRBV18
j_gene: TRBJ2-3
d_gene: -

CDR3nt: TGTGCCAGCACCCAGGACAGCTACGAGCAGTACTTC
CDR3aa: CASTQDSYEQYF
abundance: -
v_gene: TRBV28
j_gene: TRBJ2-7
d_gene: -

CDR3nt: TGTGCCAGCAGCTTGGCTCAGACGAACACTGAAGCTTTCTTT
CDR3aa: CASSLAQTNTEAFF
abundance: -
v_gene: TRBV5-8
j_gene: TRBJ1-1
d_gene: -

CDR3nt: TGCAGCGTTGCTGGCTACACCTTC
CDR3aa: CSVAGYTF
abundance: -
v_gene: TRBV29-1
j_gene: TRBJ1-2
d_gene: -

CDR3nt: TGCGCCAGCAGCTTGGAAGGGGACTATGGCTACACCTTC
CDR3aa: CASSLEGDYGYTF
abundance: -
v_gene: TRBV5-1
j_gene: TRBJ1-2
d_gene: -

CDR3nt: TGTGCCAGCAGCTCCGGGACATTTAATTCACCCCTCCACTTT
CDR3aa: CASSSGTFNSPLHF
abundance: -
v_gene: TRBV14
j_gene: TRBJ1-6
d_gene: -

CDR3nt: TGCGCCAGCAGCCAAGCCGGACAGGGAAACAATGAGCAGTTCTTC
CDR3aa: CASSQAGQGNNEQFF
abundance: -
v_gene: TRBV4-1
j_gene: TRBJ2-1
d_gene: TRBD1

CDR3nt: TGTGCCAGCAGCCAAGATGCGGGTTACACAGATACGCAGTATTTT
CDR3aa: CASSQDAGYTDTQYF
abundance: -
v_gene: TRBV3-1/TRBV3-2
j_gene: TRBJ2-3
d_gene: -

CDR3nt: TGTGCCAGCAGTTCGGCGGGGGGGAGTGAAAAACTGTTTTTT
CDR3aa: CASSSAGGSEKLFF
abundance: -
v_gene: TRBV27
j_gene: TRBJ1-4
d_gene: -

CDR3nt: TGTGCCAGCAGCCAAGTGGACAGTGAAAAACTGTTTTTT
CDR3aa: CASSQVDSEKLFF
abundance: -
v_gene: TRBV4-2
j_gene: TRBJ1-4
d_gene: -

CDR3nt: TGCGCCAGCAGCCAAGCGTTGACAGCCTCCTACAATGAGCAGTTCTTC
CDR3aa: CASSQALTASYNEQFF
abundance: once
v_gene: TRBV4-1
j_gene: TRBJ2-1
d_gene: -

CDR3nt: TGCGCCAGCAGCGGGGGACCAGGGGTGGATGGCTACACCTTC
CDR3aa: CASSGGPGVDGYTF
abundance: few
v_gene: TRBV5-1
j_gene: TRBJ1-2
d_gene: -

CDR3nt: TGTGCCAGCAGTTTACCTTCCTACGAGCAGTACTTC
CDR3aa: CASSLPSYEQYF
abundance: -
v_gene: TRBV27
j_gene: TRBJ2-7
d_gene: -

CDR3nt: TGCGCCAGCAGCCTGACAGGGTTCGGGAATCAGCCCCAGCATTTT
CDR3aa: CASSLTGFGNQPQHF
abundance: -
v_gene: TRBV5-1
j_gene: TRBJ1-5
d_gene: TRBD1

CDR3nt: TGTGCCTGGACCCAGGGGGCAGTCGATGAGCAGTTCTTC
CDR3aa: CAWTQGAVDEQFF
abundance: -
v_gene: TRBV30
j_gene: TRBJ2-1
d_gene: TRBD1

CDR3nt: TGTGCCACCAGTGATTTGTACGGGAGCGGTACAGATACGCAGTATTTT
CDR3aa: CATSDLYGSGTDTQYF
abundance: -
v_gene: TRBV24-1
j_gene: TRBJ2-3
d_gene: -

CDR3nt: TGTGCCACCAGCAGAGAATTCCACGGCGAGAATGAAAAACTGTTTTTT
CDR3aa: CATSREFHGENEKLFF
abundance: -
v_gene: TRBV15
j_gene: TRBJ1-4
d_gene: -

CDR3nt: TGTGCCAGCAGTCGGACAGCGGGACTTGGTCAGCCCCAGCATTTT
CDR3aa: CASSRTAGLGQPQHF
abundance: once
v_gene: TRBV2
j_gene: TRBJ1-5
d_gene: -

CDR3nt: TGTGCCAGTAGTATCACGACAGGCAAACAGAATTCACCCCTCCACTTT
CDR3aa: CASSITTGKQNSPLHF
abundance: once
v_gene: TRBV19
j_gene: TRBJ1-6
d_gene: -

CDR3nt: TGTGCCAGCAAGGACTCCGGGGAGGGATACTATGGCTACACCTTC
CDR3aa: CASKDSGEGYYGYTF
abundance: -
v_gene: TRBV28
j_gene: TRBJ1-2
d_gene: -

CDR3nt: TGTGCCTGGAGTGGACAGGGTGGGGGGCAGTTCTTC
CDR3aa: CAWSGQGGGQFF
abundance: -
v_gene: TRBV30
j_gene: TRBJ2-1
d_gene: TRBD1

CDR3nt: TGTGCCAGCAGCCAATACACGGACGGGGAAGAGACCCAGTACTTC
CDR3aa: CASSQYTDGEETQYF
abundance: once
v_gene: TRBV11-3
j_gene: TRBJ2-5
d_gene: -

CDR3nt: TGTGCCAGCAGTTACTCAATGAACACCGGGGAGCTGTTTTTT
CDR3aa: CASSYSMNTGELFF
abundance: -
v_gene: TRBV6-5
j_gene: TRBJ2-2
d_gene: -

CDR3nt: TGTGCCAGCAGCATGACAGGCCAGTCTGGAAACACCATATATTTT
CDR3aa: CASSMTGQSGNTIYF
abundance: few
v_gene: TRBV9
j_gene: TRBJ1-3
d_gene: -

CDR3nt: TGTGCCAGCAGTTACGGGGGTGCAGGGACTGAAGCTTTCTTT
CDR3aa: CASSYGGAGTEAFF
abundance: -
v_gene: TRBV6-5
j_gene: TRBJ1-1
d_gene: -

CDR3nt: TGTGCCAGCAGCGTTCTAGCGGGTAACTACAATGAGCAGTTCTTC
CDR3aa: CASSVLAGNYNEQFF
abundance: -
v_gene: TRBV9
j_gene: TRBJ2-1
d_gene: TRBD2

CDR3nt: TGTGCCAGCCAACCCGGGACCGGGAACACTGAAGCTTTCTTT
CDR3aa: CASQPGTGNTEAFF
abundance: -
v_gene: TRBV6-5
j_gene: TRBJ1-1
d_gene: -

CDR3nt: TGTGCCAGCAGTGAAAGCCGGGCTGGGTTAAATCAGCCCCAGCATTTT
CDR3aa: CASSESRAGLNQPQHF
abundance: -
v_gene: TRBV6-1
j_gene: TRBJ1-5
d_gene: -

CDR3nt: TGTGCCAGCAGCTCCCGGGACTCGGAACGAGGGACCCAGTACTTC
CDR3aa: CASSSRDSERGTQYF
abundance: once
v_gene: TRBV11-2
j_gene: TRBJ2-5
d_gene: -

CDR3nt: TGTGCCAGCAGCCAAGGCATCCATACCGGGACGTTTACCTACGAGCAGTACTTC
CDR3aa: CASSQGIHTGTFTYEQYF
abundance: -
v_gene: TRBV3-1/TRBV3-2
j_gene: TRBJ2-7
d_gene: -

CDR3nt: TGTGCCAGTACCCAAGAGGGAGGGAAATGGGCCGGGGAGCTGTTTTTT
CDR3aa: CASTQEGGKWAGELFF
abundance: once
v_gene: TRBV19
j_gene: TRBJ2-2
d_gene: TRBD2

CDR3nt: TGTGCCAGCTCACCAGGCGGTTTCACTGAAGCTTTCTTT
CDR3aa: CASSPGGFTEAFF
abundance: -
v_gene: TRBV18
j_gene: TRBJ1-1
d_gene: -

CDR3nt: TGTGCCAGCAACTGGGGGGAGGCAGATACGCAGTATTTT
CDR3aa: CASNWGEADTQYF
abundance: once
v_gene: TRBV13
j_gene: TRBJ2-3
d_gene: -

CDR3nt: TGTGCCTGGAGTCGGGACTTCAATCAGCCCCAGCATTTT
CDR3aa: CAWSRDFNQPQHF
abundance: -
v_gene: TRBV30
j_gene: TRBJ1-5
d_gene: -

CDR3nt: TGTGCCTGGAGTGTGTTGACAGGGCACGCCGGGGAGCTGTTTTTT
CDR3aa: CAWSVLTGHAGELFF
abundance: once
v_gene: TRBV30
j_gene: TRBJ2-2
d_gene: TRBD1

CDR3nt: TGTGCCAGCAGTCCGTTTTCCCCCAGGACAGGGGATCCCCAGCATTTT
CDR3aa: CASSPFSPRTGDPQHF
abundance: -
v_gene: TRBV28
j_gene: TRBJ1-5
d_gene: TRBD1

CDR3nt: TGTGCCAGCAGCGCCCCGGAGGTCGGGGCGGACACTGAAGCTTTCTTT
CDR3aa: CASSAPEVGADTEAFF
abundance: -
v_gene: TRBV5-4
j_gene: TRBJ1-1
d_gene: -

CDR3nt: TGTGCCAGCAGCTCAGGGACGACCACAGATACGCAGTATTTT
CDR3aa: CASSSGTTTDTQYF
abundance: -
v_gene: TRBV5-4
j_gene: TRBJ2-3
d_gene: -